The T cell receptor (beta chain) under discussion was sequenced for a study of identical twins. The CDR3 sequence is 12 residues long. V was pared by 6 bases and J by 3 bases, with 9 bases between. In germline, CDR1 is MNHEY, CDR2 SVGEGT. This clonotype turned up a few times. TCRdb ran MiXCR on the 5' RACE reads and lists one entry per CDR3 protein. The sample lists more than 600,000 distinct CDR3 sequences, around a sixth occurring once. This sample also belongs to another study, concerning T cells expressing NK-cell markers. That paper adds: Among eight sequenced donors, seven carried HCMV seropositivity while one was seronegative. Of CD8+ T cells, roughly 1.0-7.5% belonged to dominant NKG2C+ clonotypes in 5 to 7 donors.

Sequences were obtained from PBMCs. This chain uses TRBV6-2 or TRBV6-3 with TRBJ2-7; no definite D call. This clonotype originated in a woman between 18 and 29 years old in good health. DNA for the CDR3: TGTGCCAGCAGCGAATACATCTACGAGCAGTACTTC. As protein: CASSEYIYEQYF.